Listed below are T cell receptor beta chains from one sample, sequenced in a study of T-cell memory formation after mild COVID-19. TCRdb re-analysed the 5' RACE reads in MiXCR, keeping a single row per CDR3 protein. This sample carries hundreds of thousands of distinct CDR3 sequences, about a sixth of them seen once, and the ten largest clones take about 11%. Sequencing was performed on PBMCs or a T cell subset sorted from them (not recorded which). These receptors came from an adult woman who had mild COVID-19 (a few samples of this study predate the infection). Cell type and time point are not known. Each CDR3 is given with its conserved first and last residue.

TRBV4-2 | CASSPAGGGLQETQYF
TRBV3-1 | CASSPSEGGYTF
TRBV4-3 | CASSQDIGQTGQQFF
TRBV29-1 | CSVAGGTGDFTDTQYF
TRBV20-1 | CSARYLVGNYGYTF
TRBV20-1 | CSATYGTKSTDTQYF
TRBV5-1 | CASSWGLGGREDYGYTF
TRBV24-1 | CATSDTGTGNYEQYF
TRBV20-1 | CTPTREGYTF
TRBV9 | CASSVDLAPNEQFF
TRBV12-3/TRBV12-4 | CASSLETGGLGGELFF
TRBV5-5 | CASSWLGGDSNQPQHF
TRBV2 | CASSEMTSGHEQFF
TRBV3-1 | CASSPVALRMSTDTQYF
TRBV4-1 | CASSQIAGRRAGLNTTGELFF
TRBV7-9 | CASSPTGHRYGYTF
TRBV3-1 | CASSQDLRRFIYEQYF
TRBV7-2 | CASSLAADYLYEQYF
TRBV6-2/TRBV6-3 | CASSYHKGLAGVGGNNEQFF
TRBV3-1 | CASSLTGKYLNTEAFF